The rows below give T cell receptor beta chains drawn from one sample of a study of blood T cell repertoires in COVID-19. Generated by immunoSEQ multiplex PCR, the TCRdb table keeps only in-frame clones and is missing some. The repertoire includes roughly 330,000 clones, about nine tenths of them detected once, and around 9.9% sits in the top ten. The sample was peripheral blood. These receptors were obtained from a man in his thirties or forties with COVID-19, enrolled during active disease. Each CDR3 is given with its conserved first and last residue. Each record gives: J gene, V gene, CDR3 protein.

TRBJ1-2 | TRBV6-6 | CASSWGTGPGGYTF
TRBJ2-5 | TRBV7-9 | CASSPGETQYF
TRBJ2-1 | TRBV18 | CASRESSGIYNEQFF
TRBJ2-7 | TRBV7-9 | CASSSSRDINSYEQYF
TRBJ2-3 | TRBV7-2 | CASSLGGTGRTDTQYF
TRBJ1-5 | TRBV5-1 | CASSPGQGNQPQHF
TRBJ1-4 | TRBV29-1 | CSVSPLQGGEKLFF
TRBJ1-1 | TRBV7-6 | CASSTLPLPRQGGTEAFF
TRBJ2-3 | TRBV6-5 | CASRRTASTDTQYF
TRBJ2-6 | TRBV19 | CASSIEQDPLSGANVLTF
TRBJ2-3 | TRBV12-3/TRBV12-4 | CASSWTQDTQYF
TRBJ2-1 | TRBV29-1 | CSVANLGSSYNEQFF
TRBJ2-5 | TRBV6-1 | CASSVGTSGGQETQYF
TRBJ2-2 | TRBV10-1 | CASSEGQGDTGELFF
TRBJ1-2 | TRBV3-1/TRBV3-2 | CASSQDYSGNYGYTF
TRBJ2-7 | TRBV6-5 | CASSYSSSGRFYEQYF
TRBJ1-1 | TRBV11-1 | CASLGQENTEAFF
TRBJ2-1 | TRBV5-5 | CASSLSVSYNEQFF
TRBJ1-6 | TRBV19 | CASRDRANSYNSPLHF
TRBJ2-3 | TRBV5-4 | CASSDQGLAGAVSTDTQYF
TRBJ2-7 | TRBV27 | CASSSSRTGGFYEQYF
TRBJ1-2 | TRBV9 | CASSVQGGLIQTGGYGYTF
TRBJ1-1 | TRBV7-2 | CASSLDSGRNTEAFF
TRBJ1-1 | TRBV28 | CASSPSTGSTEAFF
TRBJ2-5 | TRBV7-7 | CASSFDRGPRETQYF
TRBJ2-2 | TRBV9 | CASSDPTGRNTGELFF
TRBJ2-7 | TRBV27 | CASSWGHSYEQYF
TRBJ2-1 | TRBV7-9 | CASTLAGVAYNEQFF
TRBJ2-7 | TRBV19 | CASRKSGTSYEQYF
TRBJ1-2 | TRBV28 | CASSKGLPYGYTF
TRBJ1-5 | TRBV7-3 | CASSVDRNQPQHF
TRBJ1-5 | TRBV30 | CAWSPGWDQPQHF
TRBJ1-1 | TRBV9 | CASSVATSTEAFF
TRBJ1-1 | TRBV3-1/TRBV3-2 | CASSQEDQGGEAFF
TRBJ1-3 | TRBV10-3 | CAISEPVQGNTIYF
TRBJ2-5 | TRBV5-1 | CASSLAGQGVETQYF
TRBJ2-2 | TRBV10-3 | CAISESNRQGLDTGELFF
TRBJ2-3 | TRBV12-3/TRBV12-4 | CASTSAGGGTQYF
TRBJ1-3 | TRBV20-1 | CSAREGRTIYF
TRBJ1-5 | TRBV2 | CASNLQAAQPQHF
TRBJ1-5 | TRBV19 | CASSGRDTNQPQHF
TRBJ2-7 | TRBV21-1 | CASNRRRSSYEQYF
TRBJ2-2 | TRBV12-5 | CASGFDSQTGELFF